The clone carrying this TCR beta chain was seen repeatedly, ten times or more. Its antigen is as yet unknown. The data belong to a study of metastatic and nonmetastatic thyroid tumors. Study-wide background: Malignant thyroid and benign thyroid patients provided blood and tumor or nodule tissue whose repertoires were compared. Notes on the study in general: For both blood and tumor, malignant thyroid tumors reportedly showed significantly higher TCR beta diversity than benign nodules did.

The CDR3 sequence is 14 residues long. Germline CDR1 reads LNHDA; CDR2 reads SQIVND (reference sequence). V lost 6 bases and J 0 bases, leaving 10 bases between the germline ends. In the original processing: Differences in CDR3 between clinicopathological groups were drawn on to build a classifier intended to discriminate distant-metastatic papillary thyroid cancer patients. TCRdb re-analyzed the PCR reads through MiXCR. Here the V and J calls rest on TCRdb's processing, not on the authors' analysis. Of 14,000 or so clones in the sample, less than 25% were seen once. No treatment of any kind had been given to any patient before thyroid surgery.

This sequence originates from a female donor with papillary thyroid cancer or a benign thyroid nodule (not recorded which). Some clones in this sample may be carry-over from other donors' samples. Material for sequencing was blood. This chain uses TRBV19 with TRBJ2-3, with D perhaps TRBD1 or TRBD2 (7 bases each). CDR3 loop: CASSRGGSTDTQYF. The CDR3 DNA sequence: TGTGCCAGTAGCAGGGGGGGCAGCACAGATACGCAGTATTTT.